Each of the 5 T cell receptor beta chains below was sequenced from the same sample in a study of blood T cell repertoires in COVID-19. Produced via immunoSEQ multiplex PCR; TCRdb's table is partial and in-frame only. The table shows roughly 120,000 clones, with more than 90% occurring only once. Sample: peripheral blood. These receptor sequences come from a man between 60 and 75 years old with COVID-19, enrolled during active disease.

The V call is TRBV6-2 or TRBV6-3, the J call TRBJ2-4; D might be TRBD1 (5 bases). V lost 2 bases to trimming and J lost 14 bases, with 10 bases between them. Germline values: CDR1 MNHEY, CDR2 SVGEGT. This CDR3 has 11 residues. CDR3 DNA sequence: TGTGCCAGCAGTTACGGGGCATCCGAGTACTTC. Amino acid sequence: CASSYGASEYF.

The chain has TRBV7-9 and TRBJ1-5; a weak D match, TRBD1 (5 bases). CDR3 size: 12 residues. V lost 1 base, J lost 13 bases, and 11 bases lay in between. CDR1 is SEHNR, CDR2 FQNEAQ, per germline (reference sequence). The CDR3 loop reads CASSLETAPQHF. Written as DNA, the CDR3 is TGTGCCAGCAGCTTAGAGACAGCCCCGCAGCATTTT.

The V call is TRBV6-5, the J call TRBJ2-7; 8 nucleotides align to TRBD1. The CDR3 is made up of 15 amino acids. With V trimmed by 0 bases and J by 6 bases, 7 bases remained unmatched. The V gene's germline CDR1 is MNHEY and CDR2 SVGAGI. As DNA, the CDR3 is TGTGCCAGCAGTTACTCGGGCAGGGGGCTGGTCGAGCAGTACTTC. It codes for CASSYSGRGLVEQYF.

V usage is TRBV6-2 or TRBV6-3 and J usage is TRBJ1-2, with a possible D match to TRBD1 (6 bases). CDR3 size: 17 residues. Looked up from germline, CDR1 is MNHEY and CDR2 is SVGEGT. Between the trimmed V and J ends, which lost 4 bases and 5 bases, there was a span of 23 bases. DNA for the CDR3: TGTGCCAGCAGTTCATCTCCTGGGACACTCCTCGGGTATGGCTACACCTTC. This codes for CASSSSPGTLLGYGYTF.

The chain joins TRBV19 to TRBJ1-1, with 9 bases matching TRBD1. The CDR3 consists of 14 residues. With V trimmed by 8 bases and J by 4 bases, 8 bases remained unmatched. The V gene's germline CDR1 is LNHDA and CDR2 SQIVND (reference sequence). The CDR3: CASCTGGRGTEAFF. The CDR3 nucleotides read TGTGCCAGTTGTACAGGGGGCCGAGGCACTGAAGCTTTCTTT.